This T cell receptor beta chain was recovered during a study of OX40 agonist ivuxolimab in advanced cancers. Study at large: Each patient was given ivuxolimab into a vein every 2 weeks, at 0.01 to 10 mg/kg. Overall study results and limits: Fewer expanded clones were found on average in CD4+ than in CD8+ T cells.

CDR1 and CDR2 (germline): MNHEY, SMNVEV (reference sequence). This CDR3 comprises 13 residues. V was trimmed by 2 bases and J by 8 bases, leaving 12 bases between them. Regarding this clone: The antigen is unknown.

Sequencing used immunoSEQ multiplex PCR; TCRdb keeps in-frame clones, though not all of them. Of more than 70,000 clones listed, approximately 94% are singletons. The TCR comes from an adult with an advanced solid tumor such as melanoma, head and neck, liver or kidney cancer. V is TRBV27 and J is TRBJ1-1, with D tentatively TRBD1 (6 bases). Here the sequenced sample was CD4+ or CD8+ T cells sorted from blood, taken in a trial of the OX40 agonist ivuxolimab. The CDR3: CASSLRTAGEAFF. The CDR3 DNA reads as TGTGCCAGCAGTTTAAGGACAGCCGGCGAAGCTTTCTTT.